Following are 32 T cell receptor beta chains from one sample sequenced in a study of blood T cell repertoires in COVID-19. The method was immunoSEQ multiplex PCR; TCRdb's version includes in-frame clones alone and lacks a portion of them. The sample holds over 250,000 clones, 70% to 90% seen once. The sequenced material came from peripheral blood. The receptors here all came from a woman aged 65 to 85 with acute or convalescent COVID-19.

The rearrangement joins TRBV7-8 to TRBJ2-2, with 9 positions matching TRBD2. V lost 3 bases and J lost 5; bases outside the gene matches: 4. Germline values: CDR1 SGHVS, CDR2 FQNEAQ. The CDR3 spans 15 residues. The CDR3 DNA follows: TGTGCCAGCAGCTTCCAGCGGGGGGAAACCGGGGAGCTGTTTTTT. This sequence encodes CASSFQRGETGELFF.

The chain joins TRBV5-6 to TRBJ2-3, with D possibly matching TRBD1 (6 bases). The CDR3 is made up of 17 amino acids. Trimming removed 1 base at V and 2 bases at J, with 17 bases between. Germline-derived CDR1 and CDR2 are SGHDT and YYEEEE. CDR3 nucleotide sequence: TGTGCCAGCAGCTTGTTTGGGACAACCTTTATCACAGATACGCAGTATTTT. Its translation is CASSLFGTTFITDTQYF. Using reference TRBV5-6 and TRBJ2-3 for the parts outside the CDR3, the full variable domain is DAGVTQSPTHLIKTRGQQVTLRCSPKSGHDTVSWYQQALGQGPQFIFQYYEEEERQRGNFPDRFSGHQFPNYSSELNVNALLLGDSALYLCASSLFGTTFITDTQYFGPGTRLTVL.

The V gene is TRBV3-1 (or the pseudogene TRBV3-2), the J gene TRBJ1-6, with a weak D call TRBD1 (5 bases). Germline CDR1 and CDR2: LGHDT and YNNKEL (reference sequence). The CDR3 runs 14 residues. Trimming cost V 6 bases and J 7 bases, with 13 bases left between them. The chain's CDR3 is CASRWQGSNSPLHF. CDR3 in DNA: TGTGCCAGCAGGTGGCAGGGATCCAATTCACCCCTCCACTTT.

J is TRBJ1-4 and V is TRBV7-8, with D unclear. The CDR3 is made up of 14 amino acids. The V gene's germline CDR1 is SGHVS and CDR2 FQNEAQ. The ends were cut back, 0 bases at V and 11 bases at J, with 13 bases in the middle. The CDR3 DNA is TGTGCCAGCAGCTTAGCGAGGGTCCAAGGGAAACTGTTTTTT. This sequence encodes CASSLARVQGKLFF.

This clone was observed a handful of times. The chain combines TRBV6-1 with TRBJ1-2; TRBD1 might be the D (6 bases). Trimming removed 2 bases from V and 4 bases from J, with 11 bases in between. The CDR3 is made up of 14 amino acids. From germline, CDR1 is MNHNS and CDR2 SASEGT. The CDR3 loop is CASSELGARYGYTF. In DNA form, the CDR3 reads TGTGCCAGCAGTGAACTGGGGGCCCGCTATGGCTACACCTTC.

V and J are TRBV6-5 and TRBJ1-2; perhaps TRBD1 as D (6 bases). Germline loops: CDR1 MNHEY, CDR2 SVGAGI. Trimming cost V 4 bases and J 8 bases, with 14 bases left between them. The CDR3 covers 13 residues. As DNA, the CDR3 is TGTGCCAGCAGTTCCCGGGACACCAACGGCTACACCTTC. It encodes CASSSRDTNGYTF.

The J gene is TRBJ1-6, the V gene TRBV3-1 (or the pseudogene TRBV3-2); perhaps TRBD1 as D (5 bases). This CDR3 region has 15 residues. The V and J ends lost 2 bases and 4 bases respectively, with 9 bases between them. The germline V gene has CDR1 LGHDT and CDR2 YNNKEL (reference sequence). This CDR3 reads CASSQIQGYNSPLHF. Written as DNA, the CDR3 is TGTGCCAGCAGCCAAATCCAGGGTTATAATTCACCCCTCCACTTT.

On this clone: The sample carries other DNA sequences with the same CDR3. The chain combines TRBV12-3 or TRBV12-4 with TRBJ1-2; D call uncertain. The length of the CDR3 is 13 residues. V gave up 2 bases and J gave up 2 bases, with 6 bases separating them. CDR3 in amino acids: CASSLSRNYGYTF. Written as DNA, the CDR3 is TGTGCCAGCAGTTTATCCAGGAACTATGGCTACACCTTC.

The DNA for the CDR3 is TGTGCCAGCAGCATGGGGGGGCACTACACCTTC. This sequence encodes CASSMGGHYTF. This chain links TRBV5-6 with TRBJ1-2, with D maybe TRBD1 (6 bases). The CDR3 loop spans 11 amino acids. Trimming left V 4 bases short and J 10 bases short, with 11 bases between. From germline, CDR1 is SGHDT and CDR2 YYEEEE.

This clone came up a few times. The chain is built from TRBV4-1 and TRBJ1-5; 9 bases line up with TRBD1. Germline lookup yields CDR1 MGHRA and CDR2 YSYEKL. The CDR3 has 16 residues. V lost 4 bases to trimming and J lost 0 bases; unmatched junction nucleotides: 4. CDR3 coding DNA: TGCGCCAGCAGCCGCTGGACAGGGGATAGCAATCAGCCCCAGCATTTT. Protein sequence: CASSRWTGDSNQPQHF.

This rearrangement joins TRBV20-1 to TRBJ2-5, with 9 nucleotides matching TRBD2. V shed 3 bases and J 5 bases; nucleotides not matched to a gene: 7. This CDR3 region has 14 residues. The V gene's germline CDR1 is DFQATT and CDR2 SNEGSKA (reference sequence). The CDR3 reads CSASRRGGRETQYF. The CDR3 DNA follows: TGCAGTGCTAGTAGGCGGGGGGGCCGGGAGACCCAGTACTTC.

J is TRBJ1-2 and V is TRBV2; 7 bases are shared with TRBD1. The CDR3 totals 14 residues. J lost 5 bases, V lost 7 bases, and 10 bases had no gene match. Germline assignment: CDR1 SNHLY and CDR2 FYNNEI. The CDR3 loop reads CASTQGGPGYGYTF. The CDR3 DNA follows: TGTGCCAGCACCCAAGGGGGCCCTGGGTATGGCTACACCTTC.

CDR3 sequence: CASSQTQGLGYTF. CDR3 nucleotide sequence: TGCGCCAGCAGCCAAACACAGGGGTTAGGCTACACCTTC. V gene TRBV5-1 combines with J gene TRBJ1-2; 7 bases fit TRBD1. V shed 4 bases, J shed 8 bases, and the junction held 8 bases outside the gene matches. The CDR3 consists of 13 residues. The V gene's germline CDR1 is SGHRS and CDR2 YFSETQ.

The gene calls are TRBV20-1 and TRBJ2-1; no reliable D call. Germline V gene sequence: CDR1 DFQATT, CDR2 SNEGSKA (reference sequence). The CDR3 is 11 amino acids. V was shortened by 3 bases and J by 7 bases, with 7 bases between the two germline ends. CDR3 in amino acids: CSARIGNEQFF. In DNA form, the CDR3 reads TGCAGTGCTAGGATCGGTAATGAGCAGTTCTTC.

In nucleotides, the CDR3 is TGTGTCAGAAGGCCAGGGGGACCCTCCTCCTCTTATAGCAATCAGCCCCAGCATTTT. This encodes CVRRPGGPSSSYSNQPQHF. The chain combines TRBV7-5 with TRBJ1-5; the DNA was not used to check the table's D call, TRBD1. TRBV7-5 is recorded as a pseudogene. The CDR3 has 19 residues.

This rearrangement joins TRBV19 to TRBJ2-7, with TRBD2 matching 7 bases. The trim removed 2 bases at V and 5 bases at J, leaving 6 bases unmatched. The CDR3 is 14 residues long. Germline V gene sequence: CDR1 LNHDA, CDR2 SQIVND (reference sequence). The CDR3 region is CASSISSGRDEQYF. As DNA, the CDR3 is TGTGCCAGTAGTATAAGCTCAGGGAGGGACGAGCAGTACTTC.

V usage is TRBV21-1 and J usage is TRBJ1-1. TRBV21-1 is tagged as a pseudogene. The CDR3 contains 10 residues. Here the CDR3 DNA reads TGTGCCAGTAAATTCACTGAAGCTTTCTTT. Translating it yields CASKFTEAFF.

V and J are TRBV30 and TRBJ1-2; no clear D. CDR1 is GTSNPN and CDR2 is SVGIG in the germline V gene (reference sequence). The CDR3 extends over 14 amino acids. Trimming stripped 4 bases from V and 4 bases from J, with 16 bases between. CDR3 residues: CAWKIPEASYGYTF. The CDR3 region has the DNA TGTGCCTGGAAAATCCCCGAGGCTTCCTATGGCTACACCTTC.

V and J are TRBV7-2 and TRBJ1-2; TRBD1 matches 8 bases. V shed 1 base and J 5 bases; nucleotides not matched to a gene: 3. This CDR3 has 14 residues. Germline V CDR1 and CDR2: SGHTA, FQGNSA. Written as DNA, the CDR3 is TGTGCCAGCAGCTTAGTTAGACAGGGGTATGGCTACACCTTC. Translation: CASSLVRQGYGYTF. Combining the CDR3 with reference TRBV7-2 and TRBJ1-2 gives the whole variable domain GAGVSQSPSNKVTEKGKDVELRCDPISGHTALYWYRQSLGQGLEFLIYFQGNSAPDKSGLPSDRFSAERTGGSVSTLTIQRTQQEDSAVYLCASSLVRQGYGYTFGSGTRLTVV.

V gene TRBV5-1 combines with J gene TRBJ2-2; D is possibly TRBD2 (6 bases). The CDR3 sequence is 15 residues long. V lost 3 bases, J lost 7 bases, and 16 bases lay in between. Germline CDR1 reads SGHRS; CDR2 reads YFSETQ. Here the CDR3 DNA reads TGCGCCAGCAGCTGGCCTACGGGAGCTGGCGGGGAGCTGTTTTTT. Protein product: CASSWPTGAGGELFF.

The chain links TRBV6-5 to TRBJ1-1; D not certain. The CDR3 runs to 14 residues. Germline V gives CDR1 MNHEY, CDR2 SVGAGI. The V end was cut by 8 bases, the J end by 4 bases, with 17 bases between. This CDR3 reads CASAVEGGSTEAFF. The DNA for the CDR3 is TGTGCCAGCGCCGTGGAGGGAGGGAGCACTGAAGCTTTCTTT.

This chain's CDR3 is CASSSRTGSNQPQHF. The CDR3, as DNA: TGTGCCAGCAGCTCTCGGACTGGAAGCAATCAGCCCCAGCATTTT. The chain links TRBV3-1 (or the pseudogene TRBV3-2) to TRBJ1-5; unclear D gene. The CDR3 is 15 amino acids. The germline gives CDR1 LGHDT, CDR2 YNNKEL (reference sequence). V lost 5 bases to trimming and J lost 1 base, with 12 bases between them.

V gene TRBV5-6 combines with J gene TRBJ1-1, with D possibly TRBD1 on 5 matching bases. Germline lookup yields CDR1 SGHDT and CDR2 YYEEEE. The CDR3 totals 14 residues. Trimming removed 3 bases from V and 3 bases from J, with 12 bases in between. The CDR3 DNA sequence: TGTGCCAGCAGCTCGTTCGGAGGGGACACTGAAGCTTTCTTT. Amino acids: CASSSFGGDTEAFF.

Concerning this clone itself: Additional DNA sequences in this sample encode the identical CDR3. The chain carries TRBV29-1 and TRBJ1-1, with no clear D. The germline V and J ends were trimmed by 5 bases and 11 bases, with 6 bases remaining between them. CDR3 length: 8 amino acids. CDR1 is SQVTM and CDR2 is ANQGSEA in the germline V gene. CDR3 loop: CSVTGAFF. The CDR3 DNA sequence: TGCAGCGTTACCGGGGCTTTCTTT.

The V gene is TRBV5-1, the J gene TRBJ1-3; the D gene is possibly TRBD1 (6 bases). CDR3 length: 15 residues. V dropped 0 bases and J dropped 2 bases, with 9 bases sitting between them. Germline CDR1 SGHRS, CDR2 YFSETQ. In DNA, the CDR3 is TGCGCCAGCAGCTTGGCAGGGACAACTGGAAACACCATATATTTT. It translates to CASSLAGTTGNTIYF.

The V and J genes are TRBV30 and TRBJ2-2, with D unclear. The length of the CDR3 is 14 residues. The V end was cut by 2 bases, the J end by 7 bases, with 14 bases between. The germline gives CDR1 GTSNPN, CDR2 SVGIG (reference sequence). CDR3 sequence: CAWSHGVTGGELFF. The CDR3 nucleotides read TGTGCCTGGAGTCACGGCGTAACGGGCGGGGAGCTGTTTTTT.

CDR3 in DNA: TGTGCCAGCAACAGCCCTAGCGGGGGAGGGGGGGAGCTGTTTTTT. Translation gives CASNSPSGGGGELFF. The V gene is TRBV21-1, the J gene TRBJ2-2; the table calls TRBD2, which could not be checked here. TRBV21-1 is a pseudogene locus. The CDR3 sequence is 15 residues long.

The V and J genes are TRBV10-3 and TRBJ2-1, with 8 bases fitting TRBD1. Losses at the gene ends were 8 bases for V and 9 bases for J; bases not matched to a gene: 9. Germline CDR1 is ENHRY and CDR2 is SYGVKD. The CDR3 length is 13 residues. The CDR3 spells CAIGQGLLAEQFF. The CDR3 DNA sequence: TGTGCCATCGGACAGGGTTTATTGGCTGAGCAGTTCTTC.

The gene calls are TRBV27 and TRBJ2-1; D possibly corresponds to TRBD1 (6 bases). V shed 7 bases and J shed 4 bases, with 14 bases lying between them. Germline CDR1 is MNHEY and CDR2 is SMNVEV (reference sequence). The CDR3 length is 14 residues. The DNA of the CDR3 is TGTGCCAGCAATAGGGGGTGGGGATACAATGAGCAGTTCTTC. Its protein is CASNRGWGYNEQFF.

There are a few counts of this clone. The chain is built from TRBV12-5 and TRBJ1-2, with D tentatively TRBD1 (5 bases). The CDR3 is 14 amino acids. Trimming left V 0 bases short and J 4 bases short, with 9 bases between. Germline CDR1 and CDR2: LGHNT and FRNRAP. The CDR3, as DNA: TGTGCTAGTGGTTTGGTAACGGGGGGCTATGGCTACACCTTC. The encoded protein is CASGLVTGGYGYTF.

A single count supports this clone. J is TRBJ1-1 and V is TRBV5-6; TRBD1 aligns across 7 bases. Germline trimming cut 4 bases from V and 8 bases from J; bases unmatched to any gene: 8. The CDR3 has 13 amino acids. Per germline, CDR1 SGHDT and CDR2 YYEEEE. CDR3 nucleotide sequence: TGTGCCAGCAGCGCCCAGCCGGGACAGGAAGCTTTCTTT. Its translation: CASSAQPGQEAFF.

The V gene is TRBV5-5, the J gene TRBJ2-2; 9 bases agree with TRBD2. The V and J ends lost 0 bases and 13 bases, in that order; junction bases with no gene match: 13. CDR1 and CDR2 from the germline V gene are SGHKS and YYEKEE (reference sequence). This CDR3 spans 16 amino acids. The CDR3 loop reads CASSLGTLAGSVGLFF. The CDR3 region has the DNA TGTGCCAGCAGCTTGGGGACCCTAGCGGGGTCGGTAGGGCTGTTTTTT.